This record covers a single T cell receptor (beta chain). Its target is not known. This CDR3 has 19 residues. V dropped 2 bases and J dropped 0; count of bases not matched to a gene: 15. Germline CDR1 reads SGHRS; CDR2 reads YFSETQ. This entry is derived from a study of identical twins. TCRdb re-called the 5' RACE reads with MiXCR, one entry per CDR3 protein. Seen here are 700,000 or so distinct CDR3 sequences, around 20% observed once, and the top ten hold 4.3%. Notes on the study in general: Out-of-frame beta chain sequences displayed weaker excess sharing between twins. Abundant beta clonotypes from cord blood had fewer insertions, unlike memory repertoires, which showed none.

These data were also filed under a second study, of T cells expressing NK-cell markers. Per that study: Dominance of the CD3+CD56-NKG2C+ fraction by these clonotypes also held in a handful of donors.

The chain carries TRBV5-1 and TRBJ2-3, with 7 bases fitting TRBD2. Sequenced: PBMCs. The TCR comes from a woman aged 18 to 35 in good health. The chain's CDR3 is CASSFSFQVRTRSTDTQYF. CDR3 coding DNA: TGCGCCAGCAGCTTTAGTTTTCAGGTCCGGACTAGGAGCACAGATACGCAGTATTTT.